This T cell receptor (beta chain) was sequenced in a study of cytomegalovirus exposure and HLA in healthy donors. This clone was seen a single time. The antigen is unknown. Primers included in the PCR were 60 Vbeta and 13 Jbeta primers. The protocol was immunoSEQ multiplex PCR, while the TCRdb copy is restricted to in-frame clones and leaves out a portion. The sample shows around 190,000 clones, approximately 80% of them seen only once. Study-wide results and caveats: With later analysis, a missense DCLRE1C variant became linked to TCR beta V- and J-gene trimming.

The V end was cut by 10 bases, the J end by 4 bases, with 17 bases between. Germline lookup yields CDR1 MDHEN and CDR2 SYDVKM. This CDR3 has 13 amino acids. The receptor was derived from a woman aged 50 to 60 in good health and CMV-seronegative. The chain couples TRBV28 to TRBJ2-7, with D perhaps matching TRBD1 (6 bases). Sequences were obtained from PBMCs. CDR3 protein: CAIQRRGRYEQYF. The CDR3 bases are TGTGCCATCCAGCGCAGGGGTAGGTACGAGCAGTACTTC.